This record covers a single T cell receptor beta chain. The clone's antigen remains unknown. No per-base quality is available; no much larger clone lies one base away. The data originate from a study of blood T cell repertoires in COVID-19 (TCRdb year 2020). Looking at the study overall: The collaborator samples originated in the United States, Italy and Spain and spanned the acute and convalescent phases of COVID-19. The material from the prospective study consisted of cDNA or gDNA derived from T cells, B-cell-depleted T cells, or PBMCs. The dataset comprised deeply sampled blood TCRbeta repertoires from subjects exposed to, actively infected with, or recovered from COVID-19. A freely available public database, intended as a resource for researchers studying the immune response to SARS-CoV-2, is where the repertoires were released. The samples were drawn from two sources: the first 160 participants of the ongoing ImmuneRACE study, and 1,254 subjects contributed by 6 global collaborators. Nearly every sample came with metadata listing a de-identified subject ID, COVID-19 status, age in years and sex. Where HLA class I and class II types were available, the types were taken from metadata supplied by the sample provider, not from assay-based typing.

Participants in the prospective study were enrolled through a virtual design, were aged about 18 to 100 years, and lived in roughly 25 United States geographic areas. Cohort assignment in the prospective study relied on participant-reported clinical history from a screening survey and a study questionnaire. Exposed participants had been in contact, within 2 weeks of entering the study, with a person who had a PCR-confirmed or clinician-diagnosed case of COVID-19. In the prospective study, whole blood, serum and a nasopharyngeal or oropharyngeal swab were collected from each participant by mobile phlebotomists. Prospective study participants could optionally give additional blood draws and questionnaires over a roughly 2-month period. Prospective study blood samples were shipped either frozen or at room temperature before DNA extraction. TCRbeta CDR3 regions were amplified from genomic DNA by means of the immunoSEQ Assay, a bias-controlled multiplex PCR. As for how the authors treated the data: Nucleated cell counts per sample were estimated from amplification of reference gene primers within the assay. To quantify the absolute abundance of each unique TCRbeta CDR3 rearrangement, sequence reads were collapsed and filtered. For each sample, productive Simpson clonality was calculated by taking the square root of Simpson's diversity index across productive rearrangements. TCRdb's version of the immuneACCESS table is confined to in-frame rearrangements and falls short of the full clone set. An unresolved V gene accounts for under half of the shortfall where checked; the remainder is of unknown origin. That table gives V, J and clone size, and the DNA gave D and trimming. The sample table contains 250,000 or so clones; only one count was recorded for around nine tenths of them. Around 3.2% of the sample comes from the top ten.

The CDR3 numbers 16 residues from cysteine through phenylalanine. The retained sequence is limited to the CDR3, 48 bases, with the frame set at the first base. V is pared back by 1 base and J by 3 bases, with 16 bases lying between the germline termini. The germline V gene sets CDR1 to SGDLS and CDR2 to YYNGEE. Points the paper makes about the study in general: The amount of clinical and demographic metadata varied by source and participant and was provided uncurated.

Source material: PBMCs or T cells enriched from blood (not recorded which). In this chain, TRBV9 is recombined with TRBJ1-2, and TRBD1 may be the D gene, going by 6 matching bases. The source of this sequence is a woman aged 40 to 50 who had been exposed to COVID-19. The DNA reads as follows: TGTGCCAGCAGCGTAAATCAGGTTGGGACACACTATGGCTACACCTTC. It specifies CASSVNQVGTHYGYTF.